A single TCR beta chain is shown here with its context. Its antigen remains unidentified. Base-call qualities are not available, and no considerably larger clone is one nucleotide away. The CDR3 numbers 15 residues from cysteine through phenylalanine. Only the CDR3 DNA stays, 45 bases, in frame from base 1. Receptor amplification or capture employed RT-PCR. TCRdb lists the instrument as Illumina HiSeq 2500. TCRdb reran the public reads through fastp at Q25 and MiXCR, keeping productive beta chains. Rows merge per CDR3 protein into single entries with the most common DNA and genes. The sample records about 620,000 distinct CDR3 sequences, approximately 10% of which are singletons. The ten largest account for more than 9.5% of the sample. This sample is drawn from a study of response to subunit inactivated influenza vaccine (dated by TCRdb to 2017 to 2018). As for the study more broadly: To follow how T cells responded to a trivalent subunit inactivated influenza vaccine, the researchers relied on deep quantitative profiling of the T cell receptor repertoire. Points the paper makes about the study in general: The authors suggested that each seasonal influenza vaccination may recruit only a limited number of new T cells.

This same sample was also part of a study on T cells expressing NK-cell markers. The second study's paper adds: TCR beta cDNA libraries were made by 5'RACE template switching that added a universal primer site and unique molecular identifiers. Three sorted T-cell subsets (CD3+CD56+NKG2C+, CD3+CD56+NKG2C- and CD3+CD56-NKG2C+) from roughly 8 donors had their TCR beta-chain repertoires profiled. Of the eight sequenced donors, seven were found to be HCMV-seropositive and one was found to be HCMV-seronegative. In several experiments an anti-gammadeltaTCR antibody was added to restrict sorting to alphabetaTCR-expressing T cells. For several donors, the dominant CD3+CD56+NKG2C+ clonotypes were among the top 10 CD8+ clonotypes and accounted for roughly 1.0-8% of CD8+ T cells. Those dominant clonotypes were again the most abundant among CD3+CD56-NKG2C+ cells in a few donors, at about 28.3-60.1%. It remained unclear whether the expanded NKG2C-expressing T cell clones were specific for HCMV antigens. All eight donors whose samples were sequenced were randomly selected healthy volunteers, three of them men and five women. HCMV-specific IgG was detected in serum with a commercial ELISA kit to determine HCMV serostatus. Ficoll density gradient centrifugation was used to isolate peripheral blood mononuclear cells from blood. Bulk peripheral blood T-cell repertoires were additionally sequenced from unsorted PBMC for several donors. cDNA synthesis was primed from the TCR beta constant segment and was followed by two successive PCR amplification steps. The libraries were sequenced on Illumina HiSeq 2000/2500, MiSeq or NextSeq, producing 2 x 150 bp reads. MIGEC handled demultiplexing of the reads and grouping by UMI, while MiTCR was used to assemble and quantify clonotypes. Only TCR cDNA sequences supported by at least two reads were kept to exclude erroneous sequences. The tcR package was used for downstream repertoire analysis, and clonotypes were matched across fractions by CDR3 nucleotide sequence plus V segment. VDJmatch was used to annotate antigen specificity against VDJdb, with one amino acid substitution in CDR3 permitted.

The clonotype originates from a man aged 50 to 60 who received an inactivated influenza vaccine. Donor details come from another sample of the same person, matched by shared clones. The sequence is built from TRBV21-1 and TRBJ2-1; whether TRBD1, the table's D call, matches the DNA was not checked. TRBV21-1 is annotated as a pseudogene. The sample consisted of PBMCs from blood, taken on the day of vaccination. The nucleotide sequence reads TGTGCCAGCACTAAACCGGGACAGGGATACAATGAGCAGTTCTTC. Its translation is CASTKPGQGYNEQFF.